This T cell receptor (beta chain) was recovered during a study of T cells in Graves' hyperthyroidism and ophthalmopathy. Across the study: Pretreatment peripheral blood was obtained at initial diagnosis. Study conclusions and caveats: Most clonotypes that expanded in the thyroid above 0.001 also showed up in blood.

A patient was excluded if there was uncontrolled infection, other autoimmune disease, pregnancy or lactation. Researchers amplified the TCR beta CDR3 regions from RNA transcripts. Primed by the HTBI set, a first-round RT-PCR was run on the TCR CDR3. MiXCR, applied by TCRdb to the multiplex PCR reads, yields one record per CDR3 protein. The data contain under 550,000 distinct CDR3 sequences, around 20% of them seen just once; the ten biggest clones take up 45% to 50%. This clonotype was seen a few times. Its specificity is not known. Per the germline V gene, CDR1 is GTSNPN and CDR2 is SVGIG (reference sequence). The trim removed 5 bases at V and 2 bases at J, leaving 7 bases unmatched. This CDR3 contains 14 residues.

The sequence was collected from a middle-aged man with Graves' ophthalmopathy. The sample consisted of blood. The chain recombines TRBV30 with TRBJ2-3; 7 nucleotides match TRBD2. In DNA, the CDR3 is TGTGCCTGGTCTCCGGGACTAAACACAGATACGCAGTATTTT. Its protein product is CAWSPGLNTDTQYF.